The sequence of this T cell receptor (beta chain) was determined in a study of T cell responses to AZD1222 COVID-19 vaccine. The method was immunoSEQ multiplex PCR; TCRdb's version includes in-frame clones alone and lacks a portion of them. The profile shows about 54,000 clones, around 84% of them singletons. Study-level findings and limits: White British people made up most donors, females outnumbered males, and clonal diversity was possibly underestimated. Repertoires were sampled only after the peak T cell response.

V was clipped by 1 base and J by 4 bases, with 8 bases between them. The CDR3 consists of 13 residues. Germline-derived CDR1 and CDR2 are SGHNT and YYREEE (reference sequence). On this clone: Its matching antigen is unknown.

The receptor was derived from an adult in good health. This sample comprised peripheral blood, obtained on day 0 of AZD1222 vaccination. The V call is TRBV5-4, the J call TRBJ2-5; unclear D gene. This CDR3 is CASSLSAGETQYF. The CDR3 coding sequence is TGTGCCAGCAGCTTGTCCGCAGGAGAGACCCAGTACTTC.